The rows below give T cell receptor beta chains drawn from one sample of a study of OX40 agonist ivuxolimab in advanced cancers. The repertoire was sequenced with immunoSEQ multiplex PCR; TCRdb's copy has only in-frame clones and lacks some. In the table there are around 57,000 clones, 86% of which are singletons. The sample in question was CD4+ or CD8+ T cells sorted from blood, obtained in a trial of the OX40 agonist ivuxolimab. The receptors shown here come from an adult with an advanced solid tumor such as melanoma, head and neck, liver or kidney cancer. Each CDR3 is given without its conserved first and last residue.

J	V	length	CDR3
TRBJ2-1	TRBV7-9	13	ASSFGDSWGNEQF
TRBJ2-3	TRBV10-3	11	AIRGTGADTQY
TRBJ1-1	TRBV6-1	12	ASSYDRGNTEAF
TRBJ2-3	TRBV2	12	ASNVQGSTDTQY
TRBJ1-4	TRBV30	11	ASGQASNEKLF
TRBJ2-3	TRBV19	14	ASSPHTGLPTDTQY
TRBJ2-5	TRBV27	11	ASSPNQGQTQY
TRBJ1-4	TRBV19	11	ASSFQGREKLF
TRBJ2-1	TRBV5-1	12	ASGLWGLYNEQF
TRBJ2-5	TRBV6-6	13	ASNTGTGPVETQY
TRBJ1-2	TRBV19	11	ASLGQGHYGYT
TRBJ2-3	TRBV7-3	12	ASSLRAGADTQY
TRBJ2-7	TRBV11-2	10	ASSFTLNEQY
TRBJ1-3	TRBV28	11	AGSWGGRATIY
TRBJ2-7	TRBV7-9	12	ASSLEEGYNEQY
TRBJ1-3	TRBV6-1	10	ASGTDGNTIY
TRBJ1-2	TRBV5-1	10	ASSLRLDGYT
TRBJ1-4	TRBV19	13	ASSRFGQGNEKLF
TRBJ1-4	TRBV7-9	14	ASSFYDGLANEKLF